Listed here are 32 T cell receptor beta chains from one sample, sequenced in a study of long-term antiretroviral therapy in people with HIV. They ran version v3.0 of the immunoSEQ assay at survey level. TCRdb's copy holds only in-frame clones and misses some; the assay was immunoSEQ multiplex PCR. The data contain 15,000 to 20,000 clones, about four fifths of them seen just once; the ten biggest clones take up approximately 15%. The source was unsorted PBMCs, collected around 2.5 years before starting antiretroviral therapy. The source of these receptors is a woman aged 50 to 60 with HIV.

In its sample, this clone was seen a few times. V gene TRBV19 combines with J gene TRBJ2-3; D is ambiguous. The CDR3 totals 11 residues. Trimming left V 6 bases short and J 6 bases short, with 7 bases between. CDR1 and CDR2 from the germline V gene are LNHDA and SQIVND (reference sequence). The CDR3 DNA reads as TGTGCCAGTAGCACGGAGGATACGCAGTATTTT. It yields the protein CASSTEDTQYF.

The CDR3 coding sequence is TGCGCCAGCAGCTTGGCGAGGGGATCAGCAGATACGCAGTATTTT. Translated, it gives CASSLARGSADTQYF. The chain joins TRBV5-1 to TRBJ2-3, with D tentatively TRBD1 or TRBD2 (5 bases each). The CDR3 is made up of 15 amino acids. Deletions cut 0 bases from V and 4 bases from J, with 12 bases between. Germline-derived CDR1 and CDR2 are SGHRS and YFSETQ.

A few counts support this clone. CDR3 sequence reads: CASSPRQSGSGANVLTF. In DNA, the CDR3 is TGCGCCAGCAGCCCTCGACAAAGTGGGTCTGGGGCCAACGTCCTGACTTTC. The rearrangement joins TRBV5-1 to TRBJ2-6; D unresolved. The CDR3 extends over 17 amino acids. Trimming took 4 bases from V and 1 from J, leaving 15 bases between them. The germline gives CDR1 SGHRS, CDR2 YFSETQ.

The V call is TRBV7-9, the J call TRBJ1-2; 7 bases align to TRBD1. Germline lookup yields CDR1 SEHNR and CDR2 FQNEAQ (reference sequence). The CDR3 is made up of 14 amino acids. V dropped 3 bases and J dropped 4; count of bases not matched to a gene: 5. CDR3 DNA: TGTGCCAGCAGCTTGGGCAGGGGGAGCTATGGCTACACCTTC. It specifies CASSLGRGSYGYTF.

This clone was observed a few times. CDR3 loop: CASSLRYDYGYTF. The CDR3, as DNA: TGTGCCAGCAGTTTGAGATACGACTATGGCTACACCTTC. J is TRBJ1-2 and V is TRBV27; D ambiguous. The CDR3 totals 13 residues. Trimming removed 3 bases at V and 3 bases at J, with 8 bases between. Germline loops: CDR1 MNHEY, CDR2 SMNVEV (reference sequence).

The chain employs TRBV30 and TRBJ1-3; D unresolved. Germline loops: CDR1 GTSNPN, CDR2 SVGIG (reference sequence). The CDR3 sequence is 14 residues long. V was clipped by 2 bases and J by 4 bases, with 12 bases between them. This chain's CDR3 is CAWSSPGYGNTIYF. CDR3 nucleotides: TGTGCCTGGAGTTCCCCGGGGTACGGAAACACCATATATTTT.

V and J are TRBV7-3 and TRBJ2-7; 8 positions match TRBD2. CDR3 size: 14 residues. V was pared by 5 bases and J by 3 bases, with 6 bases of the junction left unmatched. The germline gives CDR1 SGHTA, CDR2 FQGTGA. The CDR3 DNA follows: TGTGCCAGCAGCCTACAAGCGGGGGACTACGAGCAGTACTTC. It encodes CASSLQAGDYEQYF.

The sample holds a few counts of this clone. This chain links TRBV11-2 with TRBJ2-7; 8 positions agree with TRBD2. The length of the CDR3 is 16 residues. J was trimmed by 1 base and V by 4 bases; bases with no gene match: 9. CDR1 and CDR2 from the germline V gene are SGHAT and FQNNGV. The CDR3 protein is CASSYYMGLVSYEQYF. CDR3 bases: TGTGCCAGCAGCTATTATATGGGACTAGTATCCTACGAGCAGTACTTC.

This clone was picked up a small number of times. The V call is TRBV27, the J call TRBJ2-7; tentatively, D is TRBD1 or TRBD2 (5 bases each). The germline V gene encodes CDR1 MNHEY and CDR2 SMNVEV (reference sequence). This CDR3 spans 15 amino acids. Deletions cut 8 bases from V and 2 bases from J, with 19 bases between. CDR3 sequence reads: CASRSSGTETYEQYF. CDR3 DNA: TGTGCCAGCCGCTCATCCGGGACGGAAACCTACGAGCAGTACTTC.

The V gene is TRBV18, the J gene TRBJ2-7; D may be TRBD1 (6 bases). CDR1 is KGHSH, CDR2 LQKENI, per germline. V was clipped by 4 bases and J by 3 bases, with 7 bases between them. The CDR3 consists of 12 residues. The CDR3 DNA sequence: TGTGCCAGCTCACAGGACAGCTACGAGCAGTACGTC. Amino acid sequence: CASSQDSYEQYV.

J is TRBJ2-3 and V is TRBV5-6; D may match TRBD1 or TRBD2 (6 bases each). The germline CDR1 and CDR2 sequences are SGHDT and YYEEEE. This CDR3 is built from 15 residues. V lost 2 bases, J lost 1 base, and 11 bases lay in between. In DNA, the CDR3 is TGTGCCAGCAGCTTTAGGGGGGTCGGCACAGATACGCAGTATTTT. Residues: CASSFRGVGTDTQYF.

V gene TRBV7-9 combines with J gene TRBJ1-1, with TRBD1 identical over 8 bases. Germline V gene sequence: CDR1 SEHNR, CDR2 FQNEAQ (reference sequence). The CDR3 spans 14 residues. V gave up 6 bases and J gave up 5 bases; unmatched junction bases: 8. CDR3 residues: CASSLTGGKTEAFF. CDR3 nucleotides: TGTGCCAGCAGTCTCACAGGGGGTAAAACTGAAGCTTTCTTT.

This clone was counted only a few times. The chain couples TRBV7-3 to TRBJ2-7; 12 bases line up with TRBD1. Germline V CDR1 and CDR2: SGHTA, FQGTGA. Trimming took 6 bases from V and 4 from J; bases not matched to a gene: 4. The CDR3 runs 14 residues. The CDR3 DNA sequence: TGTGCCAGCAGACCGGGACAGGGGGCGTACGAGCAGTACTTC. This translates into CASRPGQGAYEQYF.

The CDR3 DNA is TGTGCCAGCAGCCCCCGGGTTAGCGGGTACGAGCAGTACGTC. It translates to CASSPRVSGYEQYV. This chain connects TRBV5-6 to TRBJ2-7; 7 bases map to TRBD2. CDR1 and CDR2 from the germline V gene are SGHDT and YYEEEE. The CDR3 runs to 14 residues. J gave up 4 bases and V 4 bases, and 8 bases lay outside the gene matches.

The rearrangement uses TRBV6-5 and TRBJ1-5; D is ambiguous. CDR3 length: 15 residues. Germline loops: CDR1 MNHEY, CDR2 SVGAGI. Deletions cut 0 bases from V and 0 bases from J, with 6 bases between. CDR3: CASSYSIYSNQPQHF. For the CDR3, the DNA is TGTGCCAGCAGTTACTCGATTTATAGCAATCAGCCCCAGCATTTT.

The rearrangement uses TRBV29-1 and TRBJ1-1, with D possibly being TRBD1 (5 bases). Germline loops: CDR1 SQVTM, CDR2 ANQGSEA. The CDR3 has 11 amino acids. V was shortened by 7 bases and J by 3 bases, with 9 bases between the two germline ends. This CDR3 is CSDQGYTEAFF. CDR3 DNA: TGCAGCGACCAGGGCTACACTGAAGCTTTCTTT. The full variable domain, in which reference TRBV29-1 and TRBJ1-1 provide the parts outside the CDR3, is SAVISQKPSRDICQRGTSLTIQCQVDSQVTMMFWYRQQPGQSLTLIATANQGSEATYESGFVIDKFPISRPNLTFSTLTVSNMSPEDSSIYLCSDQGYTEAFFGQGTRLTVV.

The chain recombines TRBV28 with TRBJ1-2, with D unresolved. The CDR3 is 14 residues long. CDR1 and CDR2 from the germline V gene are MDHEN and SYDVKM. V was pared by 4 bases and J by 8 bases, with 17 bases between. DNA for the CDR3: TGTGCCAGCAGTTATGCCCACCTGCATGAAGGCTACACCTTC. The encoded protein is CASSYAHLHEGYTF.

The chain employs TRBV5-1 and TRBJ1-2; D is undetermined. Trimming shortened V by 1 base and J by 5 bases, and 9 bases separated the two germline ends. Germline-derived CDR1 and CDR2 are SGHRS and YFSETQ. The CDR3 loop spans 13 amino acids. Written as DNA, the CDR3 is TGCGCCAGCAGCTTGCAAGCGGAGTATGGCTACACCTTC. Its translation: CASSLQAEYGYTF.

CDR3 sequence: CATSRRDLLNTQYF. Here the CDR3 DNA reads TGTGCCACCAGCAGAAGGGACCTTCTGAATACGCAGTATTTT. The V and J genes are TRBV15 and TRBJ2-3; D is tentatively TRBD1 or TRBD2 (5 bases each). Deletions cut 2 bases from V and 7 bases from J, with 13 bases between. From germline, CDR1 is LNHNV and CDR2 YYDKDF (reference sequence). This CDR3 has 14 residues.

The chain combines TRBV25-1 with TRBJ2-2; the D is unclear. The V end lost 6 bases, the J end lost 3 bases, and 8 bases lay between the germline ends. The CDR3 sequence is 13 residues long. Germline V gives CDR1 MGHDK, CDR2 SYGVNS. The chain's CDR3 is CASSWDYTGELFF. CDR3 in DNA: TGTGCCAGCAGCTGGGATTACACCGGGGAGCTGTTTTTT.

The chain links TRBV7-3 to TRBJ2-1; D call uncertain. Germline CDR1 is SGHTA and CDR2 is FQGTGA. The V end was cut by 5 bases, the J end by 5 bases, with 13 bases between. CDR3 length: 14 amino acids. CDR3 nucleotides: TGTGCCAGCAGCCTCCGTGGGGATAACAATGAGCAGTTCTTC. Amino acids: CASSLRGDNNEQFF.

The chain's CDR3 is CASSLLTGSYEQYV. CDR3 DNA: TGCGCCAGCAGCTTGTTGACAGGGAGTTACGAGCAGTACGTC. The rearrangement links TRBV5-1 to TRBJ2-7; 7 positions agree with TRBD1. Germline V gene data show CDR1 as SGHRS and CDR2 as YFSETQ. Losses at the gene ends were 1 base for V and 4 bases for J; bases not matched to a gene: 5. The length of the CDR3 is 14 residues.

This clone has only a few counts. The chain has TRBV19 and TRBJ1-2, with 7 positions matching TRBD1. This CDR3 comprises 14 residues. The ends lost 5 bases at V and 2 bases at J; junction bases unmatched: 5. CDR1 LNHDA and CDR2 SQIVND come from the germline V gene (reference sequence). The DNA of the CDR3 is TGTGCCAGTAGTTCGACAGGGAACAACTATGGCTACACCTTC. Translation gives CASSSTGNNYGYTF.

The chain links TRBV30 to TRBJ2-7; weak D call: TRBD1 (6 bases). This CDR3 comprises 13 residues. Germline-derived CDR1 and CDR2 are GTSNPN and SVGIG (reference sequence). Trimming cost V 5 bases and J 9 bases, with 20 bases left between them. CDR3 residues: CAWELTGLRVQYF. The DNA for the CDR3 is TGTGCCTGGGAACTGACAGGCCTCCGGGTGCAGTACTTC.

V usage is TRBV5-1 and J usage is TRBJ1-4; D is ambiguous. Deletions cut 0 bases from V and 8 bases from J, with 14 bases between. There are 15 residues in the CDR3. Germline assignment: CDR1 SGHRS and CDR2 YFSETQ. The CDR3 here is CASSLDGRRAEKLFF. In DNA, the CDR3 is TGCGCCAGCAGCTTGGATGGCAGACGAGCGGAAAAACTGTTTTTT. Complete variable domain (other parts from reference TRBV5-1 and TRBJ1-4): KAGVTQTPRYLIKTRGQQVTLSCSPISGHRSVSWYQQTPGQGLQFLFEYFSETQRNKGNFPGRFSGRQFSNSRSEMNVSTLELGDSALYLCASSLDGRRAEKLFFGSGTQLSVL.

The chain employs TRBV4-1 and TRBJ1-6; 7 bases map to TRBD1. Germline V gene sequence: CDR1 MGHRA, CDR2 YSYEKL. Germline trimming cut 0 bases from V and 8 bases from J; bases unmatched to any gene: 13. The CDR3 is 18 residues long. The CDR3 sequence: CASSQDWGSRDSYSPLHF. DNA for the CDR3: TGCGCCAGCAGCCAAGATTGGGGTTCCCGGGACAGCTATTCACCCCTCCACTTT.

The rearrangement joins TRBV4-1 to TRBJ2-5, with TRBD1 matching over 8 bases. This CDR3 has 14 residues. Germline V gene sequence: CDR1 MGHRA, CDR2 YSYEKL. V was clipped by 3 bases and J by 5 bases; unmatched bases: 5. The CDR3: CASSHARQGETQYF. The CDR3 DNA sequence: TGCGCCAGCAGCCACGCCCGACAGGGGGAGACCCAGTACTTC.

The CDR3 loop is CASSVQGTGELFF. The CDR3 DNA reads TGTGCCAGCAGCGTCCAGGGCACCGGGGAGCTGTTTTTT. The chain links TRBV7-3 to TRBJ2-2, with D perhaps TRBD1 (5 bases). Germline V gene data show CDR1 as SGHTA and CDR2 as FQGTGA. There are 13 residues in the CDR3. V gave up 5 bases and J gave up 4 bases, with 8 bases separating them.

The V call is TRBV25-1, the J call TRBJ2-3; the D is unclear. CDR1 and CDR2 (germline): MGHDK, SYGVNS. The CDR3 is made up of 17 amino acids. The V end lost 2 bases, the J end lost 2 bases, and 17 bases lay between the germline ends. The CDR3 DNA follows: TGTGCCAGCAGTGAAGTTCTTGCGTCTAAATACACAGATACGCAGTATTTT. Translation: CASSEVLASKYTDTQYF.

This rearrangement joins TRBV4-1 to TRBJ1-6, with D possibly TRBD1 on 5 matching bases. From germline, CDR1 is MGHRA and CDR2 YSYEKL. Trimming shortened V by 3 bases and J by 8 bases, and 8 bases separated the two germline ends. CDR3 length: 13 residues. The CDR3 region is CASSHQGDSPLHF. The CDR3 DNA is TGCGCCAGCAGCCACCAAGGGGATTCACCCCTCCACTTT.

This clone was picked up one time. The chain carries TRBV27 and TRBJ2-7; TRBD2 aligns across 8 bases. V dropped 5 bases and J dropped 5; count of bases not matched to a gene: 5. The CDR3 has 13 amino acids. Per the germline V gene, CDR1 is MNHEY and CDR2 is SMNVEV (reference sequence). CDR3: CASSTRGGHEQYF. Written as DNA, the CDR3 is TGTGCCAGCAGTACCCGGGGGGGCCACGAGCAGTACTTC.

This clone was seen more than once but under ten times. The chain couples TRBV20-1 to TRBJ2-7; D uncertain. The CDR3 covers 10 residues. Germline CDR1 is DFQATT and CDR2 is SNEGSKA (reference sequence). Deletions cut 7 bases from V and 8 bases from J, with 12 bases between. CDR3: CSGLTEKQYF. The CDR3, as DNA: TGCAGTGGCCTGACGGAGAAGCAGTACTTC.